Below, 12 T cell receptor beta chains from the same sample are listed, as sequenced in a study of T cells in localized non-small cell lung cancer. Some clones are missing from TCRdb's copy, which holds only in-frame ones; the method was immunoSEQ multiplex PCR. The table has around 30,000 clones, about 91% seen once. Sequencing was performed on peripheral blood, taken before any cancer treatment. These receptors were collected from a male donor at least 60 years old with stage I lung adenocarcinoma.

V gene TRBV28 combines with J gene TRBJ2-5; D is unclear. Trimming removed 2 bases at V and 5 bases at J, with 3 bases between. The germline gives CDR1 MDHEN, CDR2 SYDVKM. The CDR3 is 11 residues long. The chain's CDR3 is CASSLRETQYF. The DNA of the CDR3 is TGTGCCAGCAGTTTACGGGAGACCCAGTACTTC.

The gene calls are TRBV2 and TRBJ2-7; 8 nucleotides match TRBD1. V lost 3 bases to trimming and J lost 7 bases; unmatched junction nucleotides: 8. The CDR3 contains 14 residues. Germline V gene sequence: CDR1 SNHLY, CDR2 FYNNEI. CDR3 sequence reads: CASSDSQGAWEQYF. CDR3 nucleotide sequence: TGTGCCAGCAGTGATAGTCAGGGGGCTTGGGAGCAGTACTTC.

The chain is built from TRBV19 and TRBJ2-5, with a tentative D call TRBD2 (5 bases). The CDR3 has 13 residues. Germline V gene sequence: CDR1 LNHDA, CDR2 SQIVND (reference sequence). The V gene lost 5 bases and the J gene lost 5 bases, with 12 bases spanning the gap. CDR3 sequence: CASSFGVRETQYF. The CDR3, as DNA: TGTGCCAGTAGTTTCGGGGTAAGGGAGACCCAGTACTTC.

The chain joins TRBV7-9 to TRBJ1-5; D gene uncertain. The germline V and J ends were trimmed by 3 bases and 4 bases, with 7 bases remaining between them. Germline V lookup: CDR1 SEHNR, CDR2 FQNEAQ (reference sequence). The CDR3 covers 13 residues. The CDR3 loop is CASSLSGNQPQHF. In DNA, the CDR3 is TGTGCCAGCAGCTTGAGTGGGAATCAGCCCCAGCATTTT.

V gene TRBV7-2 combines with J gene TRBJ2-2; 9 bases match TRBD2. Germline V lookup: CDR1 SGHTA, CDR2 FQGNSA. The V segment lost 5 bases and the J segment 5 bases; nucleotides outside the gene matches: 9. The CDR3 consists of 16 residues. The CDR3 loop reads CASSPVAGAPTGELFF. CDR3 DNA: TGTGCCAGCAGCCCGGTAGCGGGGGCCCCAACCGGGGAGCTGTTTTTT.

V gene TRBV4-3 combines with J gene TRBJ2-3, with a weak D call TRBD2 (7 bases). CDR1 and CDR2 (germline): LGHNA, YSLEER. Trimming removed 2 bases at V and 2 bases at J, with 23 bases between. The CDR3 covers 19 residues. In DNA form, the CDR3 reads TGCGCCAGCAGCCAACGCCCCCCGGGGGCGCGGGGGCTCACAGATACGCAGTATTTT. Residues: CASSQRPPGARGLTDTQYF.

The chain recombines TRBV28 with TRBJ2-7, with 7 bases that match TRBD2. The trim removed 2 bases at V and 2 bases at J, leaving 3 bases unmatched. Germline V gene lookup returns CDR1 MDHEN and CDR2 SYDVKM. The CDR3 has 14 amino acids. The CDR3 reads CASSLEGGAYEQYF. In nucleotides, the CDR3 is TGTGCCAGCAGTTTAGAGGGAGGGGCCTACGAGCAGTACTTC.

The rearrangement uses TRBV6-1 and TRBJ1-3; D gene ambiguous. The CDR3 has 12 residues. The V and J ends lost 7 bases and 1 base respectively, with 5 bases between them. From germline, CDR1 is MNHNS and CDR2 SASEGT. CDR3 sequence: CASTPSGNTIYF. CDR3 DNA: TGTGCCAGCACCCCTTCTGGAAACACCATATATTTT.

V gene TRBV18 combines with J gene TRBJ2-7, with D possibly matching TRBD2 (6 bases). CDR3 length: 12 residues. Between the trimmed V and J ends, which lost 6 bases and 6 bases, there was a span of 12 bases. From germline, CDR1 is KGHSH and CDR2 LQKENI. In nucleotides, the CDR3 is TGTGCCAGCTCCCTGACAGCGGGCGAGCAGTACTTC. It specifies CASSLTAGEQYF.

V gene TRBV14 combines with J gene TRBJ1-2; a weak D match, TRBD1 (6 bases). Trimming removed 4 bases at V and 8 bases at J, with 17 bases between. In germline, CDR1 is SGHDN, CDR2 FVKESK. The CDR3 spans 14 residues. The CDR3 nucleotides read TGTGCCAGCAGCCCGGTCCGGGGGGCGGGCGGCTACACCTTC. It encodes CASSPVRGAGGYTF.

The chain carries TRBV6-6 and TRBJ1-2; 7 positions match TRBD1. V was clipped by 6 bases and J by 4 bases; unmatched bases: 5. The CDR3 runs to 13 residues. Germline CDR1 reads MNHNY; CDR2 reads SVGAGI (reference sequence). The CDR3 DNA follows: TGTGCCAGCAGAGACCGGGACAGCTATGGCTACACCTTC. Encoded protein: CASRDRDSYGYTF.

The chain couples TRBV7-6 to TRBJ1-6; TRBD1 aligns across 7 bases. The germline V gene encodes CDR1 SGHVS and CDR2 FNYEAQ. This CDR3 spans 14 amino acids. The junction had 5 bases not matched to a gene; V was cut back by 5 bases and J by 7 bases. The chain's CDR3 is CASSGGQINSPLHF. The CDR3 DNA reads TGTGCCAGCAGCGGGGGACAGATAAATTCACCCCTCCACTTT.